Listed below are T cell receptor beta chains from one sample, sequenced in a study of beta chain features in type 1 diabetes. Using immunoSEQ multiplex PCR, the repertoire was profiled, and TCRdb retains in-frame clones only, with some absent. This table holds more than 300,000 clones, about 12% found once. The sequenced material came from naive CD4+ T cells from blood. Receptors originate from a man between 18 and 35 years old in good health. CDR3s include the opening cysteine and the closing phenylalanine or tryptophan. The order of the fields is V gene, J gene, clone size, CDR3 protein. Clone size is shown for a subset of rows, as once, few, many or a class of expanded clone.

TRBV19	TRBJ1-2	.	CASSLGGAQANYGYTF
TRBV7-2	TRBJ2-5	few	CASSSTAGGYETQYF
TRBV18	TRBJ1-1	.	CASSPIRNTEAFF
TRBV30	TRBJ2-7	few	CAWSGQGKSEQYF
TRBV5-4	TRBJ1-1	.	CASSSPGQTNTEAFF
TRBV7-2	TRBJ1-6	few	CASSLDSLDSPLHF
TRBV28	.	.	CASRSPHEQYF
TRBV6-1	TRBJ2-1	.	CASRGGTSSYNEQFF
TRBV7-7	TRBJ2-5	few	CASSPGLAGSETQYF
TRBV12-2	TRBJ1-2	.	CASRDPTGDYGYTF
TRBV23-1	TRBJ2-7	few	CASSRPPEAGDPTIEQYF
TRBV4-2	TRBJ1-5	.	CASSQVMPQSNQPQHF
TRBV30	TRBJ2-7	.	CALGQEYEEQYF
TRBV28	TRBJ2-2	.	CASTQGGVVTGELFF
TRBV29-1	TRBJ1-1	.	CSALEGGTEAFF
TRBV7-2	TRBJ1-2	few	CASSQAESGLRYGYTF
TRBV5-1	TRBJ2-5	.	CASSLDDRVETQYF
TRBV28	TRBJ2-3	few	CASSLSWRADTQYF
TRBV9	TRBJ1-2	few	CASSPGQGPSFSSYTF
TRBV19	TRBJ2-3	.	CASSRAGTGASDTQYF
TRBV30	TRBJ2-5	.	CAWSAIEGAVQYF
TRBV25-1	TRBJ2-1	.	CASSEWSSGSHNEQFF
TRBV18	TRBJ2-5	few	CASSQGLAAREETQYF
TRBV7-2	TRBJ2-6	.	CASSLDSGSHGWGANVLTF
TRBV12-2	TRBJ1-1	.	CASRLTDTGAEAFF
TRBV28	TRBJ2-7	.	CASRGTGVYEQYF
TRBV30	TRBJ1-5	few	CAWSGGVGQPQHF
TRBV4-2	TRBJ2-5	.	CASSPPRGNQETQYF
TRBV7-2	TRBJ1-2	few	CASSLETRRGYTF
TRBV29-1	TRBJ2-5	.	CSVEKAGRRETQYF
TRBV6-1	TRBJ1-3	few	CASSEDIFTGSGNTIYF
TRBV27	TRBJ2-5	few	CASSFFDRMGTQYF
TRBV2	TRBJ1-5	few	CASSDTAINQPQHF
TRBV2	TRBJ1-2	few	CASSVRQGGNYGYTF
TRBV28	TRBJ2-7	few	CASSFGRWGRVKQYF
TRBV19	TRBJ2-7	.	CASRGQVSSYEQYF
TRBV14	TRBJ1-5	.	CASSQVAGPQHF
TRBV25-1	TRBJ2-5	few	CASSESGGRRETQYF
TRBV19	TRBJ2-1	.	CASSLTSGRISEQFF
TRBV30	TRBJ1-6	few	CAWRRDFISPLHF
TRBV5-4	TRBJ1-1	few	CAITGGSDTEAFF
TRBV30	TRBJ1-2	few	CAWSTGQYYGYTF
TRBV30	TRBJ2-7	few	CAWIRAGALYEQYF
TRBV7-9	TRBJ2-7	.	CASSLRLGYEQYF
TRBV7-9	TRBJ1-5	.	CASSFLTDQPQHF
TRBV18	TRBJ2-5	few	CASSPGTAEGTQYF
TRBV29-1	TRBJ2-1	few	CSVASPGGRMNEQFF
TRBV30	TRBJ2-1	few	CAWSGRLRPNEQFF
TRBV29-1	TRBJ1-5	few	CSVAGQEGQPQHF
TRBV7-9	TRBJ2-3	.	CASSLSPATDTQYF
TRBV15	TRBJ2-5	few	CATSTTGLTQETQYF
TRBV5-4	TRBJ2-5	.	CASSGRDSQETQYF
TRBV18	TRBJ1-2	few	CASSPLVTGGDYGYTF